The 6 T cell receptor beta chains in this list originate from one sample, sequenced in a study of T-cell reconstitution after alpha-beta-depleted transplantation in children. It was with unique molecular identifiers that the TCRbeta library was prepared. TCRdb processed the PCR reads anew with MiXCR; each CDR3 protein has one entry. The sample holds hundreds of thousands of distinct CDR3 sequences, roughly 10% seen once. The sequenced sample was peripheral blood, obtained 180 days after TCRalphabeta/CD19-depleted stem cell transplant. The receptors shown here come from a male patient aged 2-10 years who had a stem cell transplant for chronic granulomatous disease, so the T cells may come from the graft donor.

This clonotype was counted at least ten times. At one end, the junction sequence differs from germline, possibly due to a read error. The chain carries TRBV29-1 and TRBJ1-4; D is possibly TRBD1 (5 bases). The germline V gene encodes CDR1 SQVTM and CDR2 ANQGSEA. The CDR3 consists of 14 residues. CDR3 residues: CSVEAGLTNEKLFF. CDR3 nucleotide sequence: TGCAGCGTCGAAGCAGGGTTGACTAATGAAAAACTGTTTTTT.

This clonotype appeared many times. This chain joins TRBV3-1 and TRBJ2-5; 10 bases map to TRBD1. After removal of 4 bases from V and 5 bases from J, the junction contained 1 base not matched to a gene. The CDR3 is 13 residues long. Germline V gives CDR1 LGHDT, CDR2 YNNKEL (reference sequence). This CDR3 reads CASSRQGAETQYF. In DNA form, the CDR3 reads TGTGCCAGCAGCCGACAGGGGGCGGAGACCCAGTACTTC.

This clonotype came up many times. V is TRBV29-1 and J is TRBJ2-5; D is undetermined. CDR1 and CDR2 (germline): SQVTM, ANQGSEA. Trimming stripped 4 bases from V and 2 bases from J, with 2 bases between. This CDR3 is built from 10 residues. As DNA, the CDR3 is TGCAGCGTTGGTCAAGAGACCCAGTACTTC. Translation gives CSVGQETQYF.

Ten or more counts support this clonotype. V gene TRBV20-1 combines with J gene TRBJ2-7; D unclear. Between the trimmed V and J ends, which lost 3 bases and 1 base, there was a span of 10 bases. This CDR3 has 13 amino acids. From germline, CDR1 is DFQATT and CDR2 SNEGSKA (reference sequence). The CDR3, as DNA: TGCAGTGCTAGTTCCGACCCTTCCTACGAGCAGTACTTC. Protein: CSASSDPSYEQYF.

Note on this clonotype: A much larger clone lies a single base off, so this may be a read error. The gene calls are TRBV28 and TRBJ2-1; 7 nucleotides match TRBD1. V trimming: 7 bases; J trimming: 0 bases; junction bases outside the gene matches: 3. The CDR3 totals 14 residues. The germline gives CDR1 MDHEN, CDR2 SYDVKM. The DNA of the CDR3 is TGTGCCAGCAATTGGGACAGCTCCTACAATGAGCAGTTCTTC. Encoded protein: CASNWDSSYNEQFF.

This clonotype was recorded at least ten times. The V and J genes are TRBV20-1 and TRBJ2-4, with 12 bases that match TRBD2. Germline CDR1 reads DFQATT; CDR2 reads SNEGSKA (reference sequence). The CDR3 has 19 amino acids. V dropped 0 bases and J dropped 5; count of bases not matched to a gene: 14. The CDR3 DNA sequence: TGCAGTGCTAGAGATTTTCGAAGTGTGTCTAGCGGGAGGGAAAACATTCAGTACTTC. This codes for CSARDFRSVSSGRENIQYF.